The clone carrying this T cell receptor beta chain was counted between two and nine times. Its specificity is unknown. The entry originates in a study of T-cell memory formation after mild COVID-19. Study context: Clustering of TCRs was largely donor specific. Study-wide points: Contracting clones from day 15 to 85 had balanced CD4/CD8; later expanders favoured CD4+. The finding that pre-infection memory included some responding clones suggested that cross-reactive memory joined.

The CDR3 consists of 14 residues. The V end lost 5 bases, the J end lost 8 bases, and 18 bases lay between the germline ends. A 5'RACE reaction primed in the constant segment made cDNA libraries of TCR alpha and TCR beta, and these carried sample barcodes and UMIs. In TCRdb, the 5' RACE reads were re-called with MiXCR into one record per CDR3 protein. The table includes about 350,000 distinct CDR3 sequences, 20% detected once. The receptor comes from a man aged 18 to 29 who had mild COVID-19 (a few samples of this study predate the infection). Cell type and time point are not known. The J gene is TRBJ1-2, the V gene TRBV12-3 or TRBV12-4; D is uncertain. Sequenced: PBMCs or a T cell subset sorted from them (not recorded which). Here the CDR3 reads CASSPGRRGRGYTF. The CDR3 DNA reads as TGTGCCAGCAGTCCCGGCCGACGCGGACGAGGCTACACCTTC.